This paragraph reports one TCR beta chain. As yet, its antigen is unknown. Unique molecular identifiers tagged the TCR beta cDNA libraries. The source material, roughly 0.9 to 11 million T cells, gave rise to 500,000 or so cDNA molecules. TCRdb fed the PCR reads into MiXCR, producing one record per CDR3 protein. Of about 460,000 distinct CDR3 sequences in the sample, less than 45% were seen once. This sample was included in a study of post-analysis software for immune sequencing data. Broader study findings: Patients had higher frequencies than controls of roughly five TRBV segments, including TRBV5-6, TRBV5-1 and TRBV20-1.

Germline V gene data show CDR1 as LGHNA and CDR2 as YSLEER. The CDR3 has 15 residues. V was pared by 2 bases and J by 7 bases, with 8 bases of the junction left unmatched. Sequenced material: blood. This receptor was obtained from a girl between 5 and 17 years old with multiple sclerosis. The rearrangement links TRBV4-3 to TRBJ2-1, with 7 nucleotides matching TRBD2. CDR3: CASSQPSGIGNEQFF. CDR3 DNA sequence: TGCGCCAGCAGCCAACCAAGCGGGATAGGGAATGAGCAGTTCTTC.